The T cell receptor beta chain described here comes from a study of blood T cell repertoires in COVID-19. On the study more broadly: Sample material is recorded as cDNA or gDNA derived from T cells, B-cell-depleted T cells, or PBMCs.

J was trimmed by 7 bases and V by 11 bases; bases with no gene match: 15. The CDR3 is 15 amino acids. Germline V gene data show CDR1 as LNHDA and CDR2 as SQIVND (reference sequence). In the original workflow: Nucleated cell counts were estimated from reference gene primer amplification. The method was immunoSEQ multiplex PCR; TCRdb's version includes in-frame clones alone and lacks a portion of them. The V and J calls and clone size are taken from that table; D and trimming were inferred from the DNA. The profile shows 200,000 to 300,000 clones, around 88% of them singletons. The study recruited people aged about 18 to 95 years across approximately 24 US areas. Cohorts were determined from participant-reported clinical history.

The sequencing input was PBMCs or T cells enriched from blood (not recorded which). This TCR derives from a middle-aged woman with acute COVID-19. This rearrangement joins TRBV19 to TRBJ2-1; 9 bases agree with TRBD1. This CDR3 reads CAYIRDRVIINEQFF. CDR3 nucleotides: TGTGCCTATATAAGGGACAGGGTAATAATAAATGAGCAGTTCTTC.